The T cell receptor beta chain under discussion was sequenced for a study of Ad26.COV2.S vaccination and SARS-CoV-2 variants. Sequencing was performed with immunoSEQ multiplex PCR; in TCRdb, only in-frame clones are kept and a portion is missing. This table holds about 440,000 clones, roughly 87% found once. Sample treatment: 15 to 20 received Ad26.COV2.S at low or high dose, single or two shots; 5 received placebo; per-sample allocation not given. The samples date from day 63 after the first vaccine or placebo injection. Boston supplied an adult donor aged 18-55 years. The study used a vaccine consisting of an Ad26 vector that expressed Wuhan-strain SARS-CoV-2 spike. Germline CDR1 and CDR2: SQVTM and ANQGSEA. Trimming shortened V by 1 base and J by 1 base, and 13 bases separated the two germline ends. CDR3 length: 15 residues.

This receptor was taken from a person between 18 and 59 years old who received the Ad26.COV2.S COVID-19 vaccine or a placebo. This material consisted of peripheral blood, taken in a trial of Ad26.COV2.S vaccine versus placebo. The V and J genes are TRBV29-1 and TRBJ1-1, with a weak D call TRBD1 (5 bases). The CDR3 is CSVEVRGRGNTEAFF. The CDR3 DNA reads TGCAGCGTTGAAGTAAGGGGTCGTGGGAACACTGAAGCTTTCTTT.